These T cell receptor beta chains were read from a single sample in a study of memory B cells and T cells in multiple sclerosis. Repertoires were generated with immunoSEQ multiplex PCR, while TCRdb's copy carries only in-frame clones and drops some. The sample holds over 10,000 clones, approximately 84% seen once. No antigen has been identified for these receptors. Sequencing used PBMCs from blood kept in culture. Every receptor here comes from a human donor with multiple sclerosis. The CDR3 runs from the conserved cysteine through the conserved F or W. Each record gives: J gene, V gene, clone size, D gene, CDR3 length, CDR3 DNA, CDR3 protein. D genes are given only for firm matches. The size field is filled for only some rows; it gives once, few, many or a size class.

TRBJ1-1 | TRBV29-1 | once | . | 10 | TGCAGCGTTGTGGGGACTGAAGCTTTCTTT | CSVVGTEAFF
TRBJ1-2 | TRBV18 | . | TRBD1 | 15 | TGTGCCAGCTCAACATCCCAGGACAGGGCCTATGGCTACACCTTC | CASSTSQDRAYGYTF
TRBJ1-2 | TRBV28 | few | . | 14 | TGTGCCAGCAGTTCGGGGGGCACTAACTATGGCTACACCTTC | CASSSGGTNYGYTF
TRBJ2-1 | TRBV5-1 | . | . | 15 | TGCGCCAGCAGCTTGGGGACTACCTTTTACAATGAGCAGTTCTTC | CASSLGTTFYNEQFF
TRBJ1-1 | TRBV6-1 | . | . | 15 | TGTGCCAGCAGTTTACCGACAGGAGGAAACACTGAAGCTTTCTTT | CASSLPTGGNTEAFF
TRBJ2-1 | TRBV5-4 | . | . | 16 | TGTGCCAGCAGCTTTACAACACTCGCTGATCACAATGAGCAGTTCTTC | CASSFTTLADHNEQFF
TRBJ2-7 | TRBV11-1 | . | . | 16 | TGTGCCAGCAGCCAAATCATGACCGCTAGCTCCTACGAGCAGTACTTC | CASSQIMTASSYEQYF
TRBJ2-1 | TRBV11-2 | . | TRBD1 | 15 | TGTGCCAGCAGCCAGATCCGGGGCAGGGGGAATGAGCAGTTCTTC | CASSQIRGRGNEQFF
TRBJ1-1 | TRBV6-1 | . | . | 15 | TGTGCCAGCAGTGAACGGTTTCTCGGGAACACTGAAGCTTTCTTT | CASSERFLGNTEAFF
TRBJ2-7 | TRBV7-9 | few | . | 16 | TGTGCCAGCAGCCACACGGGGGCTAGGATGGCGTACGAGCAGTACTTC | CASSHTGARMAYEQYF
TRBJ2-7 | TRBV28 | . | TRBD2 | 15 | TGTGCCAGCACCCCTCTGCGGGAGATGCCCTACGAGCAGTACTTC | CASTPLREMPYEQYF
TRBJ2-7 | TRBV7-2 | . | TRBD1 | 13 | TGTGCCAGCAGCTTACAGGGGGCTGGCGAGCAGTACTTC | CASSLQGAGEQYF
TRBJ2-3 | TRBV9 | once | TRBD1 | 16 | TGTGCCAGCAGCCCCTTACAGGGGGCGCGGACAGATACGCAGTATTTT | CASSPLQGARTDTQYF
TRBJ2-7 | TRBV28 | few | . | 12 | TGTGCCAGCAGTCCAGGGCACTACGAGCAGTACTTC | CASSPGHYEQYF
TRBJ1-1 | TRBV15 | . | TRBD1 | 16 | TGTGCCACCAGCAGAGAGTGGGACAGGGGGCGAACTGAAGCTTTCTTT | CATSREWDRGRTEAFF
TRBJ1-2 | TRBV19 | . | . | 14 | TGTGCCAGTAGTATAGGAGTTTCTAACTATGGCTACACCTTC | CASSIGVSNYGYTF
TRBJ1-6 | TRBV5-1 | . | . | 13 | TGCGCCAGCAGCTTGGAGTATAATTCACCCCTCCACTTT | CASSLEYNSPLHF
TRBJ2-3 | TRBV4-1 | . | TRBD2 | 16 | TGCGCCAGCACCCAAGGGTGGGAGGGAAGCACAGATACGCAGTATTTT | CASTQGWEGSTDTQYF
TRBJ1-2 | TRBV5-1 | . | . | 15 | TGCGCCAGCAGCGGGGGCAGGGAGGGGAATTATGGCTACACCTTC | CASSGGREGNYGYTF
TRBJ1-1 | TRBV19 | . | . | 13 | TGTGCCAGTAGTATAGTGGTGAACACTGAAGCTTTCTTT | CASSIVVNTEAFF
TRBJ1-2 | TRBV28 | . | TRBD1 | 14 | TGTGCCAGCAGTTCCGGGACAGTTATCTATGGCTACACCTTC | CASSSGTVIYGYTF
TRBJ2-1 | TRBV5-1 | . | . | 13 | TGCGCCAGCAGCCCGGGGCCGGGCAATGAGCAGTTCTTC | CASSPGPGNEQFF
TRBJ2-7 | TRBV7-8 | . | TRBD1 | 14 | TGTGCCAGCAGCTCCGGGACAGTCCTCTACGAGCAGTACTTC | CASSSGTVLYEQYF
TRBJ2-7 | TRBV4-1 | . | TRBD1 | 11 | TGCGCCAGCAGCCAAACCGGGACAGTCGTATTC | CASSQTGTVVF
TRBJ1-5 | TRBV5-1 | . | . | 11 | TGCGCCAGCAGTGACTATCAGCCCCAGCATTTT | CASSDYQPQHF
TRBJ2-5 | TRBV7-2 | once | . | 15 | TGTGCCAGCAGCTTATCGGGGGCGCATGGCGAGACCCAGTACTTC | CASSLSGAHGETQYF
TRBJ1-5 | TRBV6-1 | . | . | 12 | TGTGCCAGCGAGGCTGGCAATCAGCCCCAGCATTTT | CASEAGNQPQHF